The 17 T cell receptor beta chains below were found in one sample sequenced in a study of cytomegalovirus exposure and HLA in healthy donors. This PCR relied on a set of 60 Vbeta primers and 13 Jbeta primers. Some clones are missing from TCRdb's copy, which holds only in-frame ones; the method was immunoSEQ multiplex PCR. The sample consists of over 150,000 clones, over 75% of them appearing once. The sample consisted of PBMCs. The receptors derive from a man between 40 and 49 years old in good health and CMV-seronegative.

J is TRBJ2-3 and V is TRBV2, with 8 nucleotides matching TRBD2. The V segment lost 7 bases and the J segment 4 bases; nucleotides outside the gene matches: 7. The length of the CDR3 is 14 residues. CDR1 and CDR2 (germline): SNHLY, FYNNEI. CDR3 bases: TGTGCCAGCAAACGGGGGGGCCAAGCAGATACGCAGTATTTT. This sequence encodes CASKRGGQADTQYF.

This clone was recorded a few times. Written as DNA, the CDR3 is TGTGCCAGCAGTCATGGACAGGACTACAATGAGCAGTTCTTC. As protein: CASSHGQDYNEQFF. V is TRBV7-3 and J is TRBJ2-1, with TRBD1 identical over 7 bases. Germline-derived CDR1 and CDR2 are SGHTA and FQGTGA. With V trimmed by 6 bases and J by 3 bases, 5 bases remained unmatched. This CDR3 is built from 14 residues.

In its sample, this clone was seen a few times. This chain joins TRBV5-1 and TRBJ1-6; 8 nucleotides match TRBD1. J was trimmed by 9 bases and V by 4 bases; bases with no gene match: 3. Germline V gene sequence: CDR1 SGHRS, CDR2 YFSETQ. This CDR3 contains 13 residues. This CDR3 reads CASSLDRGSPLHF. As DNA, the CDR3 is TGCGCCAGCAGCCTAGACAGGGGTTCACCCCTCCACTTT.

The chain recombines TRBV19 with TRBJ1-1; 10 bases align to TRBD1. The CDR3 is 12 amino acids. V dropped 10 bases and J dropped 7; count of bases not matched to a gene: 6. CDR1 and CDR2 (germline): LNHDA, SQIVND (reference sequence). CDR3 amino acids: CATGTGADEAFF. CDR3 nucleotide sequence: TGTGCCACCGGGACAGGGGCTGATGAAGCTTTCTTT.

The chain carries TRBV4-2 and TRBJ2-2, with TRBD1 matching 7 bases. This CDR3 has 15 residues. Germline V gene data show CDR1 as LGHNA and CDR2 as YNFKEQ. Trimming removed 4 bases from V and 1 base from J; junction bases left unmatched: 3. CDR3 sequence (DNA): TGTGCCAGCAGCCCCGGACAGGTGAACACCGGGGAGCTGTTTTTT. Amino acids: CASSPGQVNTGELFF.

Only a few counts were recorded for this clone. Written as DNA, the CDR3 is TGTGCCAGCAGCTTGCGGTGGGCAGGGGGTCGCGAGCAGTACTTC. This gives the protein CASSLRWAGGREQYF. The V and J genes are TRBV5-6 and TRBJ2-7; 7 bases match TRBD1. This CDR3 region has 15 residues. Trimming removed 1 base from V and 6 bases from J; junction bases left unmatched: 10. Germline V gene data show CDR1 as SGHDT and CDR2 as YYEEEE. Filled out from reference TRBV5-6 and TRBJ2-7, the complete variable domain reads DAGVTQSPTHLIKTRGQQVTLRCSPKSGHDTVSWYQQALGQGPQFIFQYYEEEERQRGNFPDRFSGHQFPNYSSELNVNALLLGDSALYLCASSLRWAGGREQYFGPGTRLTVT.

The chain is built from TRBV19 and TRBJ2-3; D is possibly TRBD1 (5 bases). In germline, CDR1 is LNHDA, CDR2 SQIVND (reference sequence). V was trimmed by 1 base and J by 4 bases, leaving 15 bases between them. This CDR3 comprises 16 residues. CDR3 in DNA: TGTGCCAGTAGTATAGGCGGACAAAGACTGTCAGATACGCAGTATTTT. Translating gives CASSIGGQRLSDTQYF.

The chain uses TRBV14 and TRBJ2-7, with D tentatively TRBD1 (7 bases). The CDR3 runs 15 residues. The germline V and J ends were trimmed by 0 bases and 3 bases, with 12 bases remaining between them. CDR1 is SGHDN and CDR2 is FVKESK in the germline V gene. CDR3 coding DNA: TGTGCCAGCAGCCAAGAAGGAGGGGGCTACTACGAGCAGTACTTC. Protein: CASSQEGGGYYEQYF.

V usage is TRBV29-1 and J usage is TRBJ2-7, with 9 bases that match TRBD2. There are 13 residues in the CDR3. V gave up 4 bases and J gave up 2 bases; unmatched junction bases: 3. Germline assignment: CDR1 SQVTM and CDR2 ANQGSEA. CDR3 DNA sequence: TGCAGCGTTGCCGCGGGGGGGGCCTACGAGCAGTACTTC. Its protein product is CSVAAGGAYEQYF.

The rearrangement joins TRBV6-5 to TRBJ2-5, with TRBD2 as a possible D gene (5 bases). The CDR3 length is 14 residues. The germline V and J ends were trimmed by 2 bases and 7 bases, with 14 bases remaining between them. CDR1 is MNHEY, CDR2 SVGAGI, per germline. CDR3 protein: CASSYRAVLGTQYF. In DNA form, the CDR3 reads TGTGCCAGCAGTTACAGAGCGGTTCTGGGGACCCAGTACTTC.

V usage is TRBV30 and J usage is TRBJ1-6; 7 positions agree with TRBD1. In germline, CDR1 is GTSNPN, CDR2 SVGIG (reference sequence). V lost 6 bases, J lost 7 bases, and 6 bases stayed unmatched. This CDR3 contains 13 residues. The CDR3: CACARDRNSPLHF. The CDR3, as DNA: TGTGCCTGCGCGAGGGACAGAAATTCACCCCTCCACTTT. The variable domain in full, completed from reference TRBV30 and TRBJ1-6, reads SQTIHQWPATLVQPVGSPLSLECTVEGTSNPNLYWYRQAAGRGLQLLFYSVGIGQISSEVPQNLSASRPQDRQFILSSKKLLLSDSGFYLCACARDRNSPLHFGNGTRLTVT.

The chain uses TRBV7-3 and TRBJ2-3, with 14 bases identical to TRBD2. Germline lookup yields CDR1 SGHTA and CDR2 FQGTGA. V was clipped by 5 bases and J by 4 bases; unmatched bases: 5. The CDR3 has 16 residues. CDR3 loop: CASSLSTSGGADTQYF. The CDR3 nucleotides read TGTGCCAGCAGCCTTTCGACTAGCGGGGGGGCAGATACGCAGTATTTT.

The chain has TRBV13 and TRBJ2-1; TRBD2 aligns across 12 bases. Germline trimming cut 4 bases from V and 7 bases from J; bases unmatched to any gene: 2. This CDR3 contains 14 residues. CDR1 PRHDT and CDR2 FYEKMQ come from the germline V gene (reference sequence). The CDR3 sequence: CASSSSGGGNEQFF. CDR3 sequence (DNA): TGTGCCAGCAGCTCTAGCGGGGGGGGGAATGAGCAGTTCTTC.

This clone was found once. In this CDR3 the conserved last residue, phenylalanine or tryptophan, is missing, so a read error is likely. The rearrangement uses TRBV2 and TRBJ1-1; maybe TRBD1 (5 bases). The ends were cut back, 6 bases at V and 10 bases at J, with 18 bases in the middle. CDR3 length equals 13 residues. Germline assignment: CDR1 SNHLY and CDR2 FYNNEI. This CDR3 reads CASRGEEEASAFL. For the CDR3, the DNA is TGTGCCAGCAGGGGGGAGGAAGAAGCTTCAGCTTTCCTT.

The genes are TRBV5-1 and TRBJ2-7, with a tentative D call TRBD1 (5 bases). V was trimmed by 5 bases and J by 5 bases, leaving 20 bases between them. The V gene's germline CDR1 is SGHRS and CDR2 YFSETQ. This CDR3 is built from 15 residues. The DNA of the CDR3 is TGCGCCAGCAGGGTCTTCATTTCGGCCAGGGACGAGCAGTACTTC. Amino acids: CASRVFISARDEQYF.

CDR3 protein: CAISDPLMSGGAKETQYF. DNA for the CDR3: TGTGCCATCAGTGATCCGCTGATGAGCGGGGGGGCAAAAGAGACCCAGTACTTC. This rearrangement joins TRBV10-3 to TRBJ2-5; 10 bases are shared with TRBD2. This CDR3 comprises 18 residues. The germline gives CDR1 ENHRY, CDR2 SYGVKD. V gave up 3 bases and J gave up 3 bases; unmatched junction bases: 13.

CDR3 in amino acids: CAWSGSGGYEQYF. In nucleotides, the CDR3 is TGTGCCTGGAGTGGCAGCGGGGGCTACGAGCAGTACTTC. The chain recombines TRBV30 with TRBJ2-5; 8 bases map to TRBD2. The closer fit of TRBJ2-7 to the DNA end suggests the J call may be wrong. Germline CDR1 GTSNPN, CDR2 SVGIG (reference sequence). The CDR3 is 13 amino acids.